The present TCR beta chain was sequenced within a study of T cell responses to AZD1222 COVID-19 vaccine. Study-wide points: In a largely white British group with more females than males, clonal diversity was possibly underestimated. Repertoire sampling occurred only after the peak T cell response. Breadth and depth of Spike-specific TCRs rose after two AZD1222 doses.

This table comes from immunoSEQ multiplex PCR, and its TCRdb copy is limited to in-frame clones, with some not included. The sample contains approximately 150,000 clones, roughly 92% of which appear only once. Per the germline V gene, CDR1 is ENHRY and CDR2 is SYGVKD. V lost 2 bases and J 2 bases, leaving 13 bases between the germline ends. This CDR3 has 16 amino acids. A note on this clone: The target antigen is unknown.

The receptor was derived from an adult in good health. The chain uses TRBV10-3 and TRBJ1-5, with D possibly matching TRBD1 (5 bases). The sequencing here drew on peripheral blood, taken on day 0 of AZD1222 vaccination. The CDR3 loop is CAISERWGRGNQPQHF. The CDR3 DNA reads as TGTGCCATCAGTGAGAGGTGGGGACGGGGCAATCAGCCCCAGCATTTT.